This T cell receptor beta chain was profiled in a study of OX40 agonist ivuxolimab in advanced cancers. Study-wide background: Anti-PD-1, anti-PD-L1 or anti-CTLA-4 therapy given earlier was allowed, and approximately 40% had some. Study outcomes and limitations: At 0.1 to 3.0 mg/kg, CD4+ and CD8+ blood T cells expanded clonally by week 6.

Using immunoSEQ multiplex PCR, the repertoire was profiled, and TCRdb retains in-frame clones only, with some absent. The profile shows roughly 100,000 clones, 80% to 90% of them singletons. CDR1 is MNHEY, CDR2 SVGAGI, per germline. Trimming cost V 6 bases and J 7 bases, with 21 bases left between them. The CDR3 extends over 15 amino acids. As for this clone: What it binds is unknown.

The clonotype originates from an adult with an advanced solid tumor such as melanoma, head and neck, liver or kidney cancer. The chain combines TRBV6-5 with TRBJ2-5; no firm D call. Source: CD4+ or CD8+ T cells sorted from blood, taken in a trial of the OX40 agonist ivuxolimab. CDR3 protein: CASRSSGPTAGTQYF. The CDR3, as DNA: TGTGCCAGCAGGTCATCCGGGCCCACCGCAGGGACCCAGTACTTC.